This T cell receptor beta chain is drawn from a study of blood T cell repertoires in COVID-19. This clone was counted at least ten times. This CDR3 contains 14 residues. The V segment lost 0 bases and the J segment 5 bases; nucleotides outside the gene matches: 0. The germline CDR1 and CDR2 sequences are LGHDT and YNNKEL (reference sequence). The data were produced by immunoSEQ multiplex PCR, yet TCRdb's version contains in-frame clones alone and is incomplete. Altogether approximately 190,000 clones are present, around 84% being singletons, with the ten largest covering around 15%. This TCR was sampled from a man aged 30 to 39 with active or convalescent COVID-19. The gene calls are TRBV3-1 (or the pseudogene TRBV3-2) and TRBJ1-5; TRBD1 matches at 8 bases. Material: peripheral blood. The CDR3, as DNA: TGTGCCAGCAGCCAAGAGACAGGGGATCAGCCCCAGCATTTT. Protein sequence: CASSQETGDQPQHF.